This T cell receptor beta chain is drawn from a study of cytomegalovirus exposure and HLA in healthy donors. This clone was recorded once. What it recognizes is unknown. The PCR had 60 Vbeta and 13 Jbeta primers. In the authors' workflow: Later analysis identified 65 million to 80 million unique TCR beta chains, around 10 million shared. Libraries were prepared by immunoSEQ multiplex PCR; TCRdb keeps only in-frame clonotypes and omits some of them. From that table come the V and J calls and clone size; the DNA was used to work out D and trimming. The profile shows 75,000 to 100,000 clones, 70% to 85% of them singletons. Findings and caveats of the study: Researchers catalogued 164 TCR beta chains as cytomegalovirus-associated. The study had only CMV serostatus as immune exposure information. Later analysis indicated greater clonal expansion among HLA-associated TCR beta chains than among equally common other chains.

The clonotype originates from a man aged 55 to 69 in good health and CMV-seronegative. What was sequenced was PBMCs.

The CDR3 DNA reads as TGTGCCAGCAGTGAAGCGAAGACAGGGTTGGGCGAGCAGTACTTC. It codes for CASSEAKTGLGEQYF. J is TRBJ2-7 and V is TRBV6-1, with 7 nucleotides matching TRBD1. The germline V gene has CDR1 MNHNS and CDR2 SASEGT. V shed 0 bases and J 6 bases; nucleotides not matched to a gene: 8. This CDR3 has 15 amino acids.